Below are 18 T cell receptor beta chains sequenced from a single sample in a study of T cell responses to AZD1222 COVID-19 vaccine. Here immunoSEQ multiplex PCR was the method, and the copy in TCRdb shows in-frame clones only, minus some. The sample includes about 96,000 clones, approximately 90% seen only once; the top ten take less than 3.5%. The sequencing here drew on peripheral blood, taken on day 0 of AZD1222 vaccination. The source is an adult in good health.

This sequence joins TRBV19 and TRBJ1-1; D is ambiguous. The CDR3 totals 15 residues. The V and J ends lost 3 bases and 1 base respectively, with 12 bases between them. Germline assignment: CDR1 LNHDA and CDR2 SQIVND (reference sequence). The CDR3 reads CASSIRLPRNTEAFF. The CDR3 DNA reads as TGTGCCAGTAGTATTCGACTCCCCAGGAACACTGAAGCTTTCTTT.

The chain uses TRBV28 and TRBJ2-7; D may be TRBD2 (6 bases). Trimming removed 5 bases from V and 2 bases from J, with 10 bases in between. This CDR3 is 13 amino acids long. Germline loops: CDR1 MDHEN, CDR2 SYDVKM. The CDR3 protein is CASSRDFTYEQYF. CDR3 nucleotide sequence: TGTGCCAGCAGTCGGGACTTCACCTACGAGCAGTACTTC.

This clone was recorded only once. The chain carries TRBV7-3 and TRBJ2-2; 13 bases line up with TRBD2. Looked up from germline, CDR1 is SGHTA and CDR2 is FQGTGA. Losses at the gene ends were 3 bases for V and 4 bases for J; bases not matched to a gene: 14. CDR3 length: 20 amino acids. Here the CDR3 DNA reads TGTGCCAGCAGCTTCCCCCTTCCGGGACTAGCGGGAAGTCGCACCGGGGAGCTGTTTTTT. Its translation is CASSFPLPGLAGSRTGELFF.

This chain joins TRBV10-3 and TRBJ1-1; unclear D gene. Trimming left V 4 bases short and J 1 base short, with 7 bases between. Germline V gene sequence: CDR1 ENHRY, CDR2 SYGVKD. The CDR3 has 13 amino acids. This CDR3 is CAISVSGNTEAFF. The CDR3 bases are TGTGCCATCAGTGTATCAGGGAACACTGAAGCTTTCTTT.

V gene TRBV5-1 combines with J gene TRBJ2-1; the match to TRBD1 covers 10 bases. Trimming removed 0 bases from V and 7 bases from J; junction bases left unmatched: 7. This CDR3 contains 16 residues. Germline loops: CDR1 SGHRS, CDR2 YFSETQ. CDR3 DNA sequence: TGCGCCAGCAGCTTGGGACAGGGGGCGTATCAGAATGAGCAGTTCTTC. It codes for CASSLGQGAYQNEQFF.

J is TRBJ1-1 and V is TRBV6-5; D is possibly TRBD1 (6 bases). Deletions cut 8 bases from V and 4 bases from J, with 17 bases between. The CDR3 contains 14 residues. From germline, CDR1 is MNHEY and CDR2 SVGAGI. CDR3 region: CASETTGQSTEAFF. Here the CDR3 DNA reads TGTGCCAGCGAAACTACGGGACAAAGCACTGAAGCTTTCTTT.

The chain has TRBV28 and TRBJ2-2; 8 bases match TRBD1. Germline values: CDR1 MDHEN, CDR2 SYDVKM. The junction had 4 bases not matched to a gene; V was cut back by 6 bases and J by 1 base. CDR3 size: 15 residues. The CDR3 DNA reads TGTGCCAGCAGGTGGGACAGGCGGAACACCGGGGAGCTGTTTTTT. Translation gives CASRWDRRNTGELFF.

The chain has TRBV6-5 and TRBJ1-1; D perhaps matches TRBD1 (5 bases). The CDR3 loop spans 11 amino acids. Per germline, CDR1 MNHEY and CDR2 SVGAGI. Trimming pared 11 bases from V and 5 bases from J, leaving 12 bases between. The CDR3 DNA reads as TGTGCCGCGACGGGGGGGACTGAAGCTTTCTTT. This gives the protein CAATGGTEAFF.

This clone appeared a single time. CDR3 nucleotides: TGTGCCAGCAGCCAAGTATCGGGAAGGGGAGCTAACTATGGCTACACCTTC. Translated: CASSQVSGRGANYGYTF. The chain carries TRBV4-2 and TRBJ1-2; D possibly corresponds to TRBD1 (5 bases). The CDR3 totals 17 residues. CDR1 LGHNA and CDR2 YNFKEQ come from the germline V gene. Deletions cut 1 base from V and 0 bases from J, with 15 bases between.

This clone was detected once. This rearrangement joins TRBV5-5 to TRBJ1-1; the D is unclear. The CDR3 covers 14 residues. The V gene lost 1 base and the J gene lost 5 bases, with 12 bases spanning the gap. The germline gives CDR1 SGHKS, CDR2 YYEKEE (reference sequence). The CDR3 DNA sequence: TGTGCCAGCAGCTTGAGAGGTCAGGCAACTGAAGCTTTCTTT. It codes for CASSLRGQATEAFF.

The chain recombines TRBV9 with TRBJ2-5; 7 bases line up with TRBD2. Germline CDR1 is SGDLS and CDR2 is YYNGEE. V shed 0 bases, J shed 5 bases, and the junction held 10 bases outside the gene matches. CDR3 length equals 16 residues. DNA of the CDR3: TGTGCCAGCAGCGTAGCGGGGGGAGGGCCAGGGGAGACCCAGTACTTC. Translating it yields CASSVAGGGPGETQYF.

This rearrangement joins TRBV2 to TRBJ1-1; D gene uncertain. The ends were cut back, 5 bases at V and 5 bases at J, with 9 bases in the middle. This CDR3 contains 12 residues. The germline CDR1 and CDR2 sequences are SNHLY and FYNNEI. The CDR3 DNA reads as TGTGCCAGCAGTCGAGTGGGAACTGAAGCTTTCTTT. This translates into CASSRVGTEAFF. Full variable domain (missing parts from reference TRBV2 and TRBJ1-1): EPEVTQTPSHQVTQMGQEVILRCVPISNHLYFYWYRQILGQKVEFLVSFYNNEISEKSEIFDDQFSVERPDGSNFTLKIRSTKLEDSAMYFCASSRVGTEAFFGQGTRLTVV.

This clone was observed a single time. The V gene is TRBV6-2 or TRBV6-3, the J gene TRBJ2-1; 15 bases map to TRBD2. After removal of 4 bases from V and 9 bases from J, the junction contained 4 bases not matched to a gene. This CDR3 has 15 residues. Germline V gene sequence: CDR1 MNHEY, CDR2 SVGEGT. The CDR3 region has the DNA TGTGCCAGCAGTTGGGGACTAGCGGGAGGAACTGAGCAGTTCTTC. This translates into CASSWGLAGGTEQFF.

There are a few counts of this clone. The V and J genes are TRBV6-5 and TRBJ1-1; D remains unclear. This CDR3 has 13 residues. Trimming left V 7 bases short and J 4 bases short, with 13 bases between. Germline V gives CDR1 MNHEY, CDR2 SVGAGI. The CDR3 region is CASTTTPGTEAFF. The CDR3 nucleotides read TGTGCCAGCACTACGACACCGGGCACTGAAGCTTTCTTT.

The chain joins TRBV28 to TRBJ1-4; D remains unclear. CDR3 length: 14 amino acids. Trimming removed 7 bases at V and 0 bases at J, with 9 bases between. Germline loops: CDR1 MDHEN, CDR2 SYDVKM. In DNA, the CDR3 is TGTGCCAGCAAGCGCCCCGCAACTAATGAAAAACTGTTTTTT. Amino acid sequence: CASKRPATNEKLFF.

This clone was found once. This chain links TRBV30 with TRBJ1-1, with D unresolved. The length of the CDR3 is 13 residues. Trimming took 4 bases from V and 4 from J, leaving 13 bases between them. CDR1 is GTSNPN and CDR2 is SVGIG in the germline V gene (reference sequence). CDR3 in amino acids: CAWTYGGSTEAFF. The CDR3 DNA sequence: TGTGCCTGGACCTACGGAGGGAGCACTGAAGCTTTCTTT.

This rearrangement joins TRBV4-2 to TRBJ1-4, with D unresolved. In germline, CDR1 is LGHNA, CDR2 YNFKEQ. Trimming shortened V by 1 base and J by 7 bases, and 13 bases separated the two germline ends. The CDR3 is 15 amino acids. The CDR3 DNA sequence: TGTGCCAGCAGCCAAGTAGCCATGGGTGGTGAAAAACTGTTTTTT. This codes for CASSQVAMGGEKLFF.

This chain joins TRBV27 and TRBJ2-7; 7 nucleotides line up with TRBD2. Trimming took 3 bases from V and 0 from J; bases not matched to a gene: 5. This CDR3 region has 15 residues. Germline loops: CDR1 MNHEY, CDR2 SMNVEV (reference sequence). CDR3 bases: TGTGCCAGCAGTTTTAACGGGGGGTACTCCTACGAGCAGTACTTC. It is translated as CASSFNGGYSYEQYF.